Listed below are T cell receptor beta chains from one sample, sequenced in a study of T cell repertoires in cytomegalovirus infection. TCRdb ran MiXCR on the reads and lists one entry per CDR3 protein. The sample records about 490,000 distinct CDR3 sequences, approximately 15% being singletons. Sequencing was done on a sample of CD8+ T cells from PBMCs. These receptors were taken from a human donor in good health (CMV status not recorded). Some clones in this sample may be carry-over from other donors' samples. The CDR3 runs from the conserved cysteine through the conserved F or W. The order of the fields is V gene, D gene, clone size, J gene, CDR3 DNA, CDR3 protein. D genes are given only for firm matches. A clone size is listed for some rows: how often the clone was seen (once, few, many), or a class if it is expanded.

TRBV19	NA	NA	TRBJ1-2	TGTGCCAGTAGTATCGTGACGGCCCCCTTTGATTCTGATGGCTACACCTTC	CASSIVTAPFDSDGYTF
TRBV6-1	NA	many	TRBJ2-5	TGTGCCAGCAGTCCTACCCCGGCCTCCTCAGAGACCCAGTACTTC	CASSPTPASSETQYF
TRBV6-5	TRBD1	NA	TRBJ2-7	TGTGCCATCTCGGAGGGGGGACAGGCACCCTACGAGCAGTACTTC	CAISEGGQAPYEQYF
TRBV29-1	NA	NA	TRBJ1-2	TGCAGCGTTGAAGTAAAGGGGCTAGGGGGCTACACCTTC	CSVEVKGLGGYTF
TRBV9	TRBD2	NA	TRBJ2-1	TGTGCCAGCGGTTTTAGCGGGGGGACTCCAGGCTACAATGAGCAGTTCTTC	CASGFSGGTPGYNEQFF
TRBV13	TRBD1	NA	TRBJ1-2	TGTGCCAGCAGCTGGTGGACAGGCCGTTCCGTATATGGCTACACCTTC	CASSWWTGRSVYGYTF
TRBV7-8	TRBD1	many	TRBJ1-5	TGTGCCAGCAGCTCTGGACAGGGGGATCAGCCCCAGCATTTT	CASSSGQGDQPQHF
TRBV11-2	NA	many	TRBJ1-1	TGTGCCAGCAGCTTATGGGCAAAGAACACTGAAGCTTTCTTT	CASSLWAKNTEAFF
TRBV6-2/TRBV6-3	NA	few	TRBJ2-3	TGTGCCAGCAGTTTCAACAGGGATATAGGTACGCAGTATTTT	CASSFNRDIGTQYF
TRBV7-2	NA	many	TRBJ1-1	TGTGCCAGCAGCTTAGAAGAGGGTTATAATACTGAAGCTTTCTTT	CASSLEEGYNTEAFF
TRBV11-2	NA	many	TRBJ2-7	TGTGCCAGCAGCCCCTGGGGGGGCCCTCCAAGCTACGAGCAGTACTTC	CASSPWGGPPSYEQYF
TRBV27	NA	few	TRBJ2-7	TGTGCCAGCAGTTTTGTTTGGGCAGACGCCTACGAGCAGTACTTC	CASSFVWADAYEQYF
TRBV11-2	TRBD1	many	TRBJ1-1	TGTGCCAGCAGCTTAGTCACAGGGGTGAACACTGAAGCTTTCTTT	CASSLVTGVNTEAFF
TRBV7-9	TRBD1	NA	TRBJ2-7	TGTGCCAGCAGCTTACGGCAGGGGGCACCCGAGCAGTACTTC	CASSLRQGAPEQYF
TRBV7-9	TRBD2	many	TRBJ2-1	TGTGCCAGCAGATCCGCGGGGGGAAATGAGCAGTTCTTC	CASRSAGGNEQFF
TRBV7-9	NA	many	TRBJ2-1	TGTGCCAGCAGCCCACGCCTCCGGGATGAGACGGTCTTC	CASSPRLRDETVF
TRBV2	NA	NA	TRBJ1-1	TGTGCCAGCAGTGTACGGGGGGGGGATACTGAAGCTTTCTTT	CASSVRGGDTEAFF
TRBV6-1	NA	NA	TRBJ1-2	TGTGCCAGCAGTGAAGCTTTGGGTCGGGGCTACACCTTC	CASSEALGRGYTF
TRBV6-1	NA	many	TRBJ1-1	TGTGCCAGCAGAGAACAGGGAGGCAAGGCTGAAGCTTTCTTT	CASREQGGKAEAFF
TRBV10-1	TRBD2	NA	TRBJ2-5	TGCGCCAGCAGTGCGACACTAGCGGGGGATGAGACCCAGTACTTC	CASSATLAGDETQYF
TRBV6-5	NA	few	TRBJ2-7	TGTGCCAGCACCCTCTCGGCAGGAAAAGGCGAGCAGTACTTC	CASTLSAGKGEQYF
TRBV6-5	TRBD2	few	TRBJ2-1	TGTGCCAGCAGTTACTCCATAAGCGGGAGCTCCTACAATGAGCAGTTCTTC	CASSYSISGSSYNEQFF
TRBV28	TRBD1	many	TRBJ2-5	TGTGCCAGCAGTTTAAGGGACAGGGGGAAAGAGACCCAGTACTTC	CASSLRDRGKETQYF
TRBV28	NA	many	TRBJ2-7	TGTGCCAGCAGTTTATTACAGGGTTACGAGCAGTACTTC	CASSLLQGYEQYF
TRBV7-2	NA	NA	TRBJ1-1	TGTGCAAGTAGCGTAAGGTGGTTTGGCACTGAAGCTTTCTTT	CASSVRWFGTEAFF
TRBV7-3	NA	NA	TRBJ2-5	TGTGCCACCCCCATCCCGACAGTTATCGTGACCCAGTACTTC	CATPIPTVIVTQYF
TRBV25-1	NA	few	TRBJ1-5	TGTGCCAGCAGTCCCCGACAGGCGGATCAGCCCCAGCATTTT	CASSPRQADQPQHF
TRBV5-1	TRBD2	NA	TRBJ2-4	TGCGCCAGCAGCTTGAGGCTAGCGGGGGCCCGGGACATTCAGTACTTC	CASSLRLAGARDIQYF
TRBV9	TRBD1	NA	TRBJ1-1	TGTGCCAGCAGCCCCTGGACAGGGGGCAGGGTGAACACTGAAGCTTTCTTT	CASSPWTGGRVNTEAFF
TRBV7-9	TRBD2	many	TRBJ2-1	TGTGCCAGCAGCTTTTCTAGCGGGAGGAATGAGCAGTTCTTC	CASSFSSGRNEQFF